This T cell receptor beta chain was profiled in a study of graft-versus-host responses after intestinal transplantation. Study-wide results and limits: GvH clonotypes were identified within recipient marrow, with a subset emerging first in ileum or blood. Allograft clonal ratios (graft-versus-host to host-versus-graft) were high in patients who had graft-donor T cell macrochimerism.

Here immunoSEQ multiplex PCR was the method, and the copy in TCRdb shows in-frame clones only, minus some. The sample has roughly 98,000 clones, just under 95% seen once. The trim removed 4 bases at V and 2 bases at J, leaving 5 bases unmatched. The CDR3 extends over 16 amino acids. Per germline, CDR1 MGHRA and CDR2 YSYEKL. Turning to this clone: Its specificity is unknown.

This specimen was unstimulated CD8+ T cells sorted from spleen or lymph node cells, taken before transplant. J is TRBJ2-7 and V is TRBV4-1, with TRBD2 matching 13 bases. The TCR sequence derives from a human donor who was the organ donor for an intestinal transplant. CDR3 DNA: TGCGCCAGCAGCCCCTCCGGGACTAGCGGGGCCTACGAGCAGTACTTC. Its translation: CASSPSGTSGAYEQYF.